The T cell receptor (beta chain) under discussion was sequenced for a study of shared clonotypes between healthy human individuals. An approximately 220 ng quantity of DNA, tens of thousands of T cell genomes, went into the sorted-subset replicate PCRs. Assay: immunoSEQ multiplex PCR; the TCRdb copy retains only in-frame clones and omits some. Altogether more than 900,000 clones are present, 78% being singletons, with the ten largest covering roughly 0.55%. The donor population consisted of healthy HIV-negative adults with no recent acute infections or vaccinations. Findings and caveats of the study: It was expected that sequencing depth would affect clonotype sharing among donors.

In the case of this clone: As yet, its antigen is unknown.

This CDR3 is 15 amino acids long. V lost 1 base to trimming and J lost 1 base, with 10 bases between them. Germline-derived CDR1 and CDR2 are LGHNA and YNFKEQ. This TCR was recovered from a man in his late teens or twenties in good health. Some clones in this sample may be carry-over from other donors' samples. Sequencing used memory CD4+ T cells from PBMCs. Subset defined: CD45RA-negative fraction. This sequence joins TRBV4-2 and TRBJ1-2; unclear D gene. The CDR3, as DNA: TGTGCCAGCAGCCAAGCCCAAGAGGTTAACTATGGCTACACCTTC. It encodes CASSQAQEVNYGYTF.